This T cell receptor (beta chain) originates from a study of post-analysis software for immune sequencing data. Background on the study: As for disease course, relapsing-remitting, secondary progressive and progressive-relapsing multiple sclerosis were all included. Study results and caveats: Four or five TRBV segments were significantly more frequent in patients than in controls. TRBV5-6, TRBV5-1 and TRBV20-1 were among these segments. Multiple sclerosis patients had significantly lower normalized Chao1 diversity than controls.

With 2 bases removed from V and 12 bases from J, the gap between germline ends came to 17 bases. There are 13 residues in the CDR3. From germline, CDR1 is SQVTM and CDR2 ANQGSEA. This clonotype showed up just a few times. The antigen remains undetermined. Built from TCR beta cDNA, the libraries had unique molecular identifiers in them. Via MiXCR, TCRdb re-called the PCR reads, giving one row per CDR3 protein. The table lists 650,000 to 850,000 distinct CDR3 sequences, about 53% of them singletons. Material for sequencing was blood. V usage is TRBV29-1 and J usage is TRBJ2-1; D may correspond to TRBD1 or TRBD2 (5 bases each). The sequence was obtained from a girl between 10 and 17 years old with multiple sclerosis. As DNA, the CDR3 is TGCAGCGTTGAATCGAGGGGTATCTTAGTGCAGTTCTTC. Translated: CSVESRGILVQFF.